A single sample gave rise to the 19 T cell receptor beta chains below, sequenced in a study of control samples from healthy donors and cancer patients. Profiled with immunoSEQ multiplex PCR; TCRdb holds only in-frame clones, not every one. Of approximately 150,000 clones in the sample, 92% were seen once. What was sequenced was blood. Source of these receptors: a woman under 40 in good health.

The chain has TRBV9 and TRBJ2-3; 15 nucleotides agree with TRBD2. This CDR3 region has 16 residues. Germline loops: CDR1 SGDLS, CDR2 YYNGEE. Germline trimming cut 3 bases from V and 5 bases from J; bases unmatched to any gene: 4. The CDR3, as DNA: TGTGCCAGCAGCGGGACTAGCGGGAGGGCAATAGATACGCAGTATTTT. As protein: CASSGTSGRAIDTQYF.

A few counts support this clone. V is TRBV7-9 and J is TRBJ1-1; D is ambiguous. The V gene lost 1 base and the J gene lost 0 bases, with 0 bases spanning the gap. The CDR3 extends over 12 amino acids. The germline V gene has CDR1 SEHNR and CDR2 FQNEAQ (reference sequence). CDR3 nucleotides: TGTGCCAGCAGCTTAGTGAACACTGAAGCTTTCTTT. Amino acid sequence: CASSLVNTEAFF.

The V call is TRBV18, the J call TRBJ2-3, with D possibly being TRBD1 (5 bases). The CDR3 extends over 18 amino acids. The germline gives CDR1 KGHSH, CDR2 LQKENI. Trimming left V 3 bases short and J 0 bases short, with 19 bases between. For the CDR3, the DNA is TGTGCCAGCTCACCTAGGACACCCAAAGGTACTAGCACAGATACGCAGTATTTT. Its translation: CASSPRTPKGTSTDTQYF.

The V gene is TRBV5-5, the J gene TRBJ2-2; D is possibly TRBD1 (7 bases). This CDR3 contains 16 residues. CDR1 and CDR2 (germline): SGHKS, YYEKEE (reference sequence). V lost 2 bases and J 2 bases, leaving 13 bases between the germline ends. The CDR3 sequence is CASSLGQGGNTGELFF. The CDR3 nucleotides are TGTGCCAGCAGCTTAGGTCAGGGGGGCAACACCGGGGAGCTGTTTTTT.

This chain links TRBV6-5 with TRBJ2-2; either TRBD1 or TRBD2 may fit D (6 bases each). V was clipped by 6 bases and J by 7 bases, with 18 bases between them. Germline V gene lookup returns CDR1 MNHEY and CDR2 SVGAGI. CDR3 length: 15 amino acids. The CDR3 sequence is CASSWGAGRDGELFF. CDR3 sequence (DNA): TGTGCCAGCAGCTGGGGGGCAGGGCGGGACGGGGAGCTGTTTTTT.

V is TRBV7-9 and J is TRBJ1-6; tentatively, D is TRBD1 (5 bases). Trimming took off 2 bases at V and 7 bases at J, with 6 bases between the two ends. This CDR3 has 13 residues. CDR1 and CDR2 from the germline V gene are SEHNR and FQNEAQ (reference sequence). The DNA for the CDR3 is TGTGCCAGCAGCTTACCAGGGAATTCACCCCTCCACTTT. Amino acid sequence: CASSLPGNSPLHF. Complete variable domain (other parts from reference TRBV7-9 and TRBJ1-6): DTGVSQNPRHKITKRGQNVTFRCDPISEHNRLYWYRQTLGQGPEFLTYFQNEAQLEKSRLLSDRFSAERPKGSFSTLEIQRTEQGDSAMYLCASSLPGNSPLHFGNGTRLTVT.

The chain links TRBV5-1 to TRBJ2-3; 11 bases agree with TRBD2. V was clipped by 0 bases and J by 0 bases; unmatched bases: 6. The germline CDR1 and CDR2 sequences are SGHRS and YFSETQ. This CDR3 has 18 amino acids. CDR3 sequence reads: CASSLALAGGASTDTQYF. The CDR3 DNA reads TGCGCCAGCAGCTTGGCCCTAGCGGGGGGTGCGAGCACAGATACGCAGTATTTT.

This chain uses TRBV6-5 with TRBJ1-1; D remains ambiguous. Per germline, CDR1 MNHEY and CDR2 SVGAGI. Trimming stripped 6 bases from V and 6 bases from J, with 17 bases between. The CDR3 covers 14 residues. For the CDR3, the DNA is TGTGCCAGCAGCCACGGAGGACGGGCTTCTGAAGCTTTCTTT. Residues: CASSHGGRASEAFF.

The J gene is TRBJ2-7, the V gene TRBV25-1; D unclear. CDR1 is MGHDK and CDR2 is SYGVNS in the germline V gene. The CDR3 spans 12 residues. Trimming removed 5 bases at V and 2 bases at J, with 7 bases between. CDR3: CASSSLTYEQYF. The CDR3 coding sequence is TGTGCCAGCAGTTCATTAACCTACGAGCAGTACTTC.

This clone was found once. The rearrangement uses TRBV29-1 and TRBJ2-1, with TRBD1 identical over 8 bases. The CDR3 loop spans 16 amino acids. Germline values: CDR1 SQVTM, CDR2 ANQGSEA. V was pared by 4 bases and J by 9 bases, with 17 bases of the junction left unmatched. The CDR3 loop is CSVVVGAGQGAGEQFF. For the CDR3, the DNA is TGCAGCGTTGTTGTGGGGGCGGGCCAGGGGGCTGGTGAGCAGTTCTTC.

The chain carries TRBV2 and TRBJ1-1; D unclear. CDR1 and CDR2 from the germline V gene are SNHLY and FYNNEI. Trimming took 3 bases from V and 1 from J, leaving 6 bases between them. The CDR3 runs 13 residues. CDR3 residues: CASSDDQNTEAFF. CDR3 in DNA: TGTGCCAGCAGTGACGACCAGAACACTGAAGCTTTCTTT.

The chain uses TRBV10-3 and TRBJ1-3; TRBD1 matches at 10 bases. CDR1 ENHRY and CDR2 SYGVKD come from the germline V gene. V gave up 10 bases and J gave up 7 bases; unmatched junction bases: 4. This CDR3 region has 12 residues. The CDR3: CASGQGENTIYF. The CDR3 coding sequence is TGTGCCAGCGGACAGGGGGAGAACACCATATATTTT.

The CDR3 loop reads CASSKGPLANEQFF. DNA for the CDR3: TGTGCCAGCAGCAAAGGGCCCCTAGCGAATGAGCAGTTCTTC. The chain links TRBV7-2 to TRBJ2-1; D possibly corresponds to TRBD2 (6 bases). The CDR3 totals 14 residues. Germline loops: CDR1 SGHTA, CDR2 FQGNSA. The V end was cut by 5 bases, the J end by 7 bases, with 15 bases between.

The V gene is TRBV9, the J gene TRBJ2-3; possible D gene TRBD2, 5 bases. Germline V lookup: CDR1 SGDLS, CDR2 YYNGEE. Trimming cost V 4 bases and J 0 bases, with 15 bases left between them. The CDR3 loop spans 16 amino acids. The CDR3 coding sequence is TGTGCCAGCAGCAAGAGGGCTGGTTCTAGCACAGATACGCAGTATTTT. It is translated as CASSKRAGSSTDTQYF.

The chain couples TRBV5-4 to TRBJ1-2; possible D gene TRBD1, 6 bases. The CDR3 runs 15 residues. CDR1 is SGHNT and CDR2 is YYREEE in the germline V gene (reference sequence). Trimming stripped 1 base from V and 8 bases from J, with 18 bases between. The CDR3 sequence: CASSLSPGDDYGYTF. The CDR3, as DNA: TGTGCCAGCAGCTTGAGCCCAGGGGATGATTACGGCTACACCTTC.

CDR3 sequence reads: CASSYTEFRQFF. For the CDR3, the DNA is TGTGCCAGCAGTTACACAGAGTTCAGGCAGTTCTTC. The V gene is TRBV12-3 or TRBV12-4, the J gene TRBJ2-1; D not certain. Deletions cut 4 bases from V and 12 bases from J, with 13 bases between. The CDR3 runs to 12 residues.

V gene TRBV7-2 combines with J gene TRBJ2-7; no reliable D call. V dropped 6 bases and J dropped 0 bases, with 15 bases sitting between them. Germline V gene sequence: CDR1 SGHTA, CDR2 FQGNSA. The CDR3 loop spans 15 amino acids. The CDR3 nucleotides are TGTGCCAGCAGACTTCGGGCCTTTAGCTCCTACGAGCAGTACTTC. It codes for CASRLRAFSSYEQYF. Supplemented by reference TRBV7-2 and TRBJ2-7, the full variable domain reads GAGVSQSPSNKVTEKGKDVELRCDPISGHTALYWYRQSLGQGLEFLIYFQGNSAPDKSGLPSDRFSAERTGGSVSTLTIQRTQQEDSAVYLCASRLRAFSSYEQYFGPGTRLTVT.

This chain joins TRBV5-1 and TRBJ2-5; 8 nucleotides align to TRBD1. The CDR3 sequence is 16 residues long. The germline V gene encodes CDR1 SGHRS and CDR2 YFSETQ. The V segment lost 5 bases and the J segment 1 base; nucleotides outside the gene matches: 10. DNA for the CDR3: TGCGCCAGCAGTTATGGGACAGGTCCTTTCCAAGAGACCCAGTACTTC. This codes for CASSYGTGPFQETQYF.

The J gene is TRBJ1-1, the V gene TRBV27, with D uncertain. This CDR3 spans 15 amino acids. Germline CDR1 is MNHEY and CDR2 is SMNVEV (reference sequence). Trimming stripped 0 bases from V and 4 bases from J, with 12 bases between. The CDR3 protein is CASSLSTRGVTEAFF. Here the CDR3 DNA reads TGTGCCAGCAGTTTATCGACGCGGGGTGTCACTGAAGCTTTCTTT.